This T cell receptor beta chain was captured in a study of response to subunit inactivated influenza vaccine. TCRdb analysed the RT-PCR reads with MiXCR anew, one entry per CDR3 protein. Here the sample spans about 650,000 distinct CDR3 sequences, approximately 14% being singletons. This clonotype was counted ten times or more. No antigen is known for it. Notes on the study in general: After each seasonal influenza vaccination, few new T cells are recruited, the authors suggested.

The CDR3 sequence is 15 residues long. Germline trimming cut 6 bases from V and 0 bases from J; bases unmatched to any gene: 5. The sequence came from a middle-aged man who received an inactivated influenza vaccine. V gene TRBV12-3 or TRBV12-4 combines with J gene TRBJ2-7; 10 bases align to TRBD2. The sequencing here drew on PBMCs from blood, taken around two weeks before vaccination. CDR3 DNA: TGTGCCAGCAGCAAAGCGGGAGGGAGCTCCTACGAGCAGTACTTC. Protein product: CASSKAGGSSYEQYF.